These 31 T cell receptor beta chains came from one sample sequenced in a study of blood T cell repertoires in COVID-19 (dated by TCRdb to the early 2020s). Library generation was performed with the immunoSEQ multiplex PCR assay. The immuneACCESS repertoire file appears here via TCRdb, limited to in-frame rearrangements. These files lack a portion of the clones; in checked studies, under half of the deficit traces to unresolved V genes, and the cause of the others is not known. This sample holds fewer than 450,000 clones; around nine tenths were observed only once. The ten largest clonotypes hold approximately 3.5% of the sample. Sequenced sample: peripheral blood. These receptors were collected from a young woman who had recovered from COVID-19.

The V call is TRBV29-1, the J call TRBJ2-1, with D maybe TRBD1 (7 bases). The CDR3 loop spans 14 amino acids. The V gene lost 7 bases and the J gene lost 3 bases, with 16 bases spanning the gap. Germline V gene data show CDR1 as SQVTM and CDR2 as ANQGSEA. This CDR3 is CSAAGGQNYNEQFF. CDR3 in DNA: TGCAGCGCGGCCGGGGGACAGAACTACAATGAGCAGTTCTTC.

This rearrangement joins TRBV29-1 to TRBJ2-1; 8 nucleotides line up with TRBD2. Germline loops: CDR1 SQVTM, CDR2 ANQGSEA. The V segment lost 7 bases and the J segment 9 bases; nucleotides outside the gene matches: 14. The CDR3 consists of 14 residues. CDR3 sequence reads: CSGKTSGGGLEQFF. The CDR3 DNA reads as TGCAGCGGGAAAACTAGCGGAGGTGGGCTTGAGCAGTTCTTC.

This sequence joins TRBV11-3 and TRBJ1-4; D is perhaps TRBD1 (6 bases). The CDR3 runs to 15 residues. Deletions cut 8 bases from V and 4 bases from J, with 17 bases between. Germline assignment: CDR1 SGHNT and CDR2 YENEEA. CDR3 sequence (DNA): TGTGCCAGCTCCTTATTCAGGGGACATAATGAAAAACTGTTTTTT. The encoded protein is CASSLFRGHNEKLFF.

Written as DNA, the CDR3 is TGTGCCAGCAGCTTAAGAGCGGGGGGCGAGAGAGTCACTGAAGCTTTCTTT. This sequence encodes CASSLRAGGERVTEAFF. The chain is built from TRBV11-3 and TRBJ1-1; the D gene is possibly TRBD1 (6 bases). The V gene lost 2 bases and the J gene lost 4 bases, with 20 bases spanning the gap. Germline V gives CDR1 SGHNT, CDR2 YENEEA. The CDR3 has 17 residues.

This chain's CDR3 is CASSLDRDNQPQHF. The CDR3 DNA reads as TGTGCCAGCAGTCTAGACAGAGACAATCAGCCCCAGCATTTT. The rearrangement links TRBV5-8 to TRBJ1-5; weak D call: TRBD1 (5 bases). This CDR3 spans 14 amino acids. V was trimmed by 5 bases and J by 3 bases, leaving 12 bases between them. The germline gives CDR1 SGHTS, CDR2 YDEGEE.

V usage is TRBV5-3 and J usage is TRBJ2-5; 7 positions match TRBD2. TRBV5-3 is treated as an ORF (open reading frame) with a function not yet certain. CDR3 length equals 16 residues. V lost 0 bases and J lost 1; bases outside the gene matches: 6. CDR3 amino acids: CARSLVGTSVQETQYF. CDR3 nucleotides: TGTGCCAGAAGCTTGGTGGGAACTAGCGTCCAAGAGACCCAGTACTTC.

The rearrangement joins TRBV4-3 to TRBJ2-1, with TRBD2 identical over 11 bases. Germline CDR1 and CDR2: LGHNA and YSLEER. Losses at the gene ends were 0 bases for V and 0 bases for J; bases not matched to a gene: 10. The CDR3 spans 20 residues. The CDR3 region has the DNA TGCGCCAGCAGCCAAGAATATGTAGCGGGAGGGCCCGGCTCCTACAATGAGCAGTTCTTC. It translates to CASSQEYVAGGPGSYNEQFF.

This rearrangement joins TRBV6-6 to TRBJ1-2; 8 nucleotides agree with TRBD1. V trimming: 2 bases; J trimming: 3 bases; junction bases outside the gene matches: 5. This CDR3 has 15 residues. CDR1 MNHNY and CDR2 SVGAGI come from the germline V gene (reference sequence). Written as DNA, the CDR3 is TGTGCCAGCAGTTACCTCGAACAGGGGGACTATGGCTACACCTTC. Protein product: CASSYLEQGDYGYTF.

The rearrangement links TRBV7-9 to TRBJ1-1; D uncertain. The germline gives CDR1 SEHNR, CDR2 FQNEAQ (reference sequence). V lost 5 bases and J lost 0, with 10 bases in between. The CDR3 runs to 14 residues. The CDR3 nucleotides are TGTGCCAGCAGCCCGGGAAACATGAACACTGAAGCTTTCTTT. Encoded protein: CASSPGNMNTEAFF.

This clone was recorded a few times. The CDR3 reads CASSRGQGGDEKLFF. The CDR3 region has the DNA TGCGCCAGCAGCCGGGGACAGGGCGGTGATGAAAAACTGTTTTTT. The chain uses TRBV5-1 and TRBJ1-4, with 9 bases identical to TRBD1. CDR1 and CDR2 (germline): SGHRS, YFSETQ. V lost 4 bases, J lost 6 bases, and 7 bases stayed unmatched. The CDR3 is made up of 15 amino acids.

The chain links TRBV15 to TRBJ2-4; D gene unclear. Germline V lookup: CDR1 LNHNV, CDR2 YYDKDF (reference sequence). The CDR3 spans 14 residues. With 1 base removed from V and 0 bases from J, the gap between germline ends came to 4 bases. CDR3 amino acids: CATSRAVAKNIQYF. The CDR3 coding sequence is TGTGCCACCAGCAGAGCGGTAGCCAAAAACATTCAGTACTTC.

This clone was recorded a few times. The genes are TRBV7-9 and TRBJ1-2; 7 bases fit TRBD1. J was trimmed by 3 bases and V by 1 base; bases with no gene match: 8. The germline V gene encodes CDR1 SEHNR and CDR2 FQNEAQ (reference sequence). The CDR3 is made up of 16 amino acids. In DNA, the CDR3 is TGTGCCAGCAGCTTAGGTCCGACAGGGAGAGACTATGGCTACACCTTC. This translates into CASSLGPTGRDYGYTF.

V gene TRBV12-3 or TRBV12-4 combines with J gene TRBJ2-3; D gene unclear. The CDR3 is made up of 10 amino acids. V lost 6 bases to trimming and J lost 8 bases, with 6 bases between them. The CDR3 region has the DNA TGTGCCAGCAGCCAATTTACGCAGTATTTT. It is translated as CASSQFTQYF.

The chain carries TRBV6-2 or TRBV6-3 and TRBJ2-7, with 8 bases matching TRBD1. Per the germline V gene, CDR1 is MNHEY and CDR2 is SVGEGT. J gave up 3 bases and V 6 bases, and 7 bases lay outside the gene matches. The CDR3 contains 14 residues. The CDR3 is CASSLGQEHYEQYV. The CDR3 DNA reads TGTGCCAGCAGCTTGGGACAGGAGCACTACGAGCAGTACGTC.

This clone was seen just once. The chain joins TRBV6-6 to TRBJ1-5; tentatively, D is TRBD1 (6 bases). The CDR3 has 14 amino acids. V dropped 1 base and J dropped 6 bases, with 10 bases sitting between them. The V gene's germline CDR1 is MNHNY and CDR2 SVGAGI (reference sequence). CDR3 sequence reads: CASSYFPGAQPQHF. CDR3 DNA: TGTGCCAGCAGTTACTTTCCAGGGGCTCAGCCCCAGCATTTT.

V gene TRBV20-1 combines with J gene TRBJ2-2, with TRBD1 identical over 11 bases. V shed 3 bases and J 1 base; nucleotides not matched to a gene: 4. CDR1 and CDR2 from the germline V gene are DFQATT and SNEGSKA (reference sequence). The CDR3 totals 16 residues. The CDR3 is CSASPGTGGNTGELFF. CDR3 nucleotides: TGCAGTGCTAGTCCCGGGACAGGGGGGAACACCGGGGAGCTGTTTTTT.

The chain links TRBV30 to TRBJ2-2; 7 nucleotides align to TRBD1. The CDR3 consists of 14 residues. Germline trimming cut 1 base from V and 5 bases from J; bases unmatched to any gene: 4. Germline CDR1 and CDR2: GTSNPN and SVGIG (reference sequence). CDR3 sequence reads: CAWSEGQPTGELFF. CDR3 in DNA: TGTGCCTGGAGTGAGGGACAGCCAACCGGGGAGCTGTTTTTT.

The chain uses TRBV30 and TRBJ1-4, with D possibly matching TRBD1 (6 bases). Trimming removed 0 bases from V and 7 bases from J, with 12 bases in between. The germline gives CDR1 GTSNPN, CDR2 SVGIG (reference sequence). The CDR3 has 14 residues. CDR3: CAWSVTRGFEKLFF. The CDR3 bases are TGTGCCTGGAGTGTAACCAGGGGTTTTGAAAAACTGTTTTTT.

The chain is built from TRBV5-1 and TRBJ1-4; no clear D gene. V was clipped by 0 bases and J by 7 bases, with 10 bases between them. The CDR3 is made up of 14 amino acids. Germline CDR1 SGHRS, CDR2 YFSETQ. The CDR3, as DNA: TGCGCCAGCAGCTTGGGAGGGCCGGGTGAAAAACTGTTTTTT. It is translated as CASSLGGPGEKLFF. Full variable domain (rest looked up from reference TRBV5-1 and TRBJ1-4): KAGVTQTPRYLIKTRGQQVTLSCSPISGHRSVSWYQQTPGQGLQFLFEYFSETQRNKGNFPGRFSGRQFSNSRSEMNVSTLELGDSALYLCASSLGGPGEKLFFGSGTQLSVL.

The genes are TRBV29-1 and TRBJ2-3, with D tentatively TRBD1 (5 bases). The germline V and J ends were trimmed by 7 bases and 6 bases, with 14 bases remaining between them. Germline V lookup: CDR1 SQVTM, CDR2 ANQGSEA. The CDR3 is made up of 12 amino acids. The CDR3 DNA sequence: TGCAGCGCTGTAAGGGGCAGGGATACGCAGTATTTT. This gives the protein CSAVRGRDTQYF.

The chain combines TRBV2 with TRBJ2-1; TRBD2 aligns across 8 bases. Germline V CDR1 and CDR2: SNHLY, FYNNEI. CDR3 size: 20 residues. Unmatched junction bases numbered 18, after V lost 4 bases and J lost 1 base. The CDR3 sequence is CASSVDRAGAYDGSYNEQFF. Here the CDR3 DNA reads TGTGCCAGCAGTGTGGATCGAGCGGGAGCTTATGACGGGTCCTACAATGAGCAGTTCTTC.

This rearrangement joins TRBV6-5 to TRBJ2-2; 12 bases are shared with TRBD2. The CDR3 covers 15 residues. V gave up 4 bases and J gave up 6 bases; unmatched junction bases: 3. Germline V gene lookup returns CDR1 MNHEY and CDR2 SVGAGI. For the CDR3, the DNA is TGTGCCAGCAGTTCACCTAGCGGGAGGGCCGGGGAGCTGTTTTTT. It yields the protein CASSSPSGRAGELFF.

The V call is TRBV27, the J call TRBJ2-3, with a tentative D call TRBD1 (6 bases). With 11 bases removed from V and 0 bases from J, the gap between germline ends came to 18 bases. This CDR3 region has 15 residues. In germline, CDR1 is MNHEY, CDR2 SMNVEV (reference sequence). The CDR3 region has the DNA TGTGCCTCCAGGGGACGATATAGTAGCACAGATACGCAGTATTTT. This codes for CASRGRYSSTDTQYF.

The chain has TRBV19 and TRBJ2-3; 12 bases are a match to TRBD2. The CDR3 runs to 19 residues. The germline V gene encodes CDR1 LNHDA and CDR2 SQIVND (reference sequence). J gave up 3 bases and V 0 bases, and 10 bases lay outside the gene matches. Written as DNA, the CDR3 is TGTGCCAGTAGTATAGACGGCGCTAGCGGGAGGGCCCGTACAGATACGCAGTATTTT. Translated: CASSIDGASGRARTDTQYF.

The chain links TRBV15 to TRBJ2-7; possible D gene TRBD2, 7 bases. Trimming shortened V by 8 bases and J by 6 bases, and 17 bases separated the two germline ends. The CDR3 is 13 amino acids. Germline V CDR1 and CDR2: LNHNV, YYDKDF (reference sequence). The CDR3 nucleotides read TGTGCCACCTCCAAGGGGGGGGGCGTCGAGCAGTACGTC. Translation gives CATSKGGGVEQYV.

This chain uses TRBV11-2 with TRBJ1-2; D remains ambiguous. Germline CDR1 SGHAT, CDR2 FQNNGV. This CDR3 spans 13 amino acids. V dropped 3 bases and J dropped 1 base, with 6 bases sitting between them. CDR3 nucleotides: TGTGCCAGCAGCTTGAGTTTTAACTATGGCTACACCTTC. This codes for CASSLSFNYGYTF.

This chain joins TRBV25-1 and TRBJ2-5; 9 nucleotides agree with TRBD1. Germline trimming cut 4 bases from V and 4 bases from J; bases unmatched to any gene: 4. From germline, CDR1 is MGHDK and CDR2 SYGVNS. The CDR3 has 14 residues. The CDR3 sequence: CASSAGTGPETQYF. The CDR3 nucleotides are TGTGCCAGCAGTGCCGGGACAGGGCCAGAGACCCAGTACTTC.

This sequence joins TRBV27 and TRBJ1-2; 7 bases agree with TRBD1. The CDR3 runs to 17 residues. V gave up 0 bases and J gave up 2 bases; unmatched junction bases: 9. Germline V lookup: CDR1 MNHEY, CDR2 SMNVEV (reference sequence). As DNA, the CDR3 is TGTGCCAGCAGTTTATCGAGTAGGCCAGGGGGGAACTATGGCTACACCTTC. This gives the protein CASSLSSRPGGNYGYTF.

This chain joins TRBV3-1 (or the pseudogene TRBV3-2) and TRBJ2-3; D unresolved. V gave up 2 bases and J gave up 0 bases, with 12 bases separating them. The CDR3 totals 16 residues. CDR1 is LGHDT and CDR2 is YNNKEL in the germline V gene (reference sequence). The CDR3 region is CASSQLEISSTDTQYF. The DNA for the CDR3 is TGTGCCAGCAGCCAACTAGAGATTTCTAGCACAGATACGCAGTATTTT.

The chain recombines TRBV29-1 with TRBJ1-4; 7 nucleotides line up with TRBD1. The germline V gene encodes CDR1 SQVTM and CDR2 ANQGSEA. The CDR3 totals 12 residues. J was trimmed by 8 bases and V by 4 bases; bases with no gene match: 4. The CDR3 DNA follows: TGCAGCGTTGTGGCCAGGGGGGAAAAACTGTTTTTT. The encoded protein is CSVVARGEKLFF.

The J gene is TRBJ1-2, the V gene TRBV5-5, with TRBD1 matching 7 bases. Germline CDR1 reads SGHKS; CDR2 reads YYEKEE (reference sequence). The CDR3 is 11 amino acids. V was clipped by 4 bases and J by 13 bases; unmatched bases: 7. The chain's CDR3 is CASSLGQAGTF. Written as DNA, the CDR3 is TGTGCCAGCAGCCTCGGACAGGCTGGCACCTTC.